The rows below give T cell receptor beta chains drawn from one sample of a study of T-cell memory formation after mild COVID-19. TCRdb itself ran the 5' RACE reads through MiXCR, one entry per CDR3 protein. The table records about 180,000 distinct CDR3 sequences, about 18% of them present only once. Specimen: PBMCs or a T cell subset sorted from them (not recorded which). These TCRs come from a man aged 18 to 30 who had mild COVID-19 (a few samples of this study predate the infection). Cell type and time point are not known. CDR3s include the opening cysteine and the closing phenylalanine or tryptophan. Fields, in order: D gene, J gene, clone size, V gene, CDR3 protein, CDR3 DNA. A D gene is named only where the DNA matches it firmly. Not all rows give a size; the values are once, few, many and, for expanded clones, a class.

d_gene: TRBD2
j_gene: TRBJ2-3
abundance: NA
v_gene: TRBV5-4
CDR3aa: CASSAGTTTDTQYF
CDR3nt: TGTGCCAGCAGCGCGGGGACTACCACAGATACGCAGTATTTT

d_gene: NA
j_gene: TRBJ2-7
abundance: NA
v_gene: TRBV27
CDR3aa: CASSPSLAASSYEQYF
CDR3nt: TGTGCCAGCAGTCCAAGCTTGGCGGCCAGCTCCTACGAGCAGTACTTC

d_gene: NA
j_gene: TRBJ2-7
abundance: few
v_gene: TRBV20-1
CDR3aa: CSARGGVSYEQYF
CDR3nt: TGCAGTGCTAGGGGCGGGGTCTCCTACGAGCAGTACTTC

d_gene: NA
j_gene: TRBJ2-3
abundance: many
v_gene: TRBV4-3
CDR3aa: CASSQDIGDTQYF
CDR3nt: TGCGCCAGCAGCCAAGATATAGGAGATACGCAGTATTTT

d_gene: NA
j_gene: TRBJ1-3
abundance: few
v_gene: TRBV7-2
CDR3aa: CASSLGYGNTIYF
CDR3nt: TGTGCCAGCAGCTTAGGGTACGGAAACACCATATATTTT

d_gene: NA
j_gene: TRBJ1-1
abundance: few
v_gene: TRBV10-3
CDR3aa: CAISESRVLSTEAFF
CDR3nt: TGTGCCATCAGTGAGTCTAGGGTTCTTAGCACTGAAGCTTTCTTT

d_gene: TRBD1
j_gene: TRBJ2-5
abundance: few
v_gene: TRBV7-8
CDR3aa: CASSSPGTGGETQYF
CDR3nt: TGTGCCAGCAGCTCTCCTGGGACAGGGGGAGAGACCCAGTACTTC

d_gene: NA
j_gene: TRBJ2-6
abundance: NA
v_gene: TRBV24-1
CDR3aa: CATGSGWSGANVLTF
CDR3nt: TGTGCCACGGGTTCTGGATGGTCTGGGGCCAACGTCCTGACTTTC

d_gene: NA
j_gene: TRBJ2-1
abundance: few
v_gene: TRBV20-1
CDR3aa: CSARGLFEGPGEQFF
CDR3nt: TGCAGTGCTAGAGGCCTGTTTGAGGGTCCTGGTGAGCAGTTCTTC

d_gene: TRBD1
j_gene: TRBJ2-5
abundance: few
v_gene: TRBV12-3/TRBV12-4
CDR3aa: CASSARTGTQETQYF
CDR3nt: TGTGCCAGCAGTGCACGGACAGGGACACAAGAGACCCAGTACTTC

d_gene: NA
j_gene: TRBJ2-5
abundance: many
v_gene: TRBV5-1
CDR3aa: CASSPRQETQYF
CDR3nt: TGCGCCAGCAGCCCTCGACAAGAGACCCAGTACTTC

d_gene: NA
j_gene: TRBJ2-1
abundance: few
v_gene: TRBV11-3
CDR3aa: CASSLSEVNEQFF
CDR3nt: TGTGCCAGCAGCTTATCAGAGGTCAATGAGCAGTTCTTC

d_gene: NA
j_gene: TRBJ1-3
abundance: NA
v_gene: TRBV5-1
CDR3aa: CASSLEGSGNTIYF
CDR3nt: TGCGCCAGCAGCTTGGAGGGTTCGGGAAACACCATATATTTT

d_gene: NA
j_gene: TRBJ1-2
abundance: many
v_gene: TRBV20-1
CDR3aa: CSASLSARSADGGYTF
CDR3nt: TGCAGTGCTAGCCTTTCGGCCCGTAGCGCCGACGGGGGCTACACCTTC

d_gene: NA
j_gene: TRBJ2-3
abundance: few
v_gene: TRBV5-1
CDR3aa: CASSFGERTDTQYF
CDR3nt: TGCGCCAGCAGCTTTGGCGAACGCACAGATACGCAGTATTTT

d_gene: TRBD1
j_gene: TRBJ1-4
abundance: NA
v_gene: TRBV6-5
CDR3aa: CASSPLDRGNEKLFF
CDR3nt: TGTGCCAGCAGCCCATTGGACAGGGGAAATGAAAAACTGTTTTTT

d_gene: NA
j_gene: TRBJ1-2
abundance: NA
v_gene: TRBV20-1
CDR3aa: CSARVRGYGYTF
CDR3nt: TGCAGTGCTAGAGTCAGGGGTTATGGCTACACCTTC

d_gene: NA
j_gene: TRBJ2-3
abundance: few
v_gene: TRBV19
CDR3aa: CASSTRWGTLADTQYF
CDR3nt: TGTGCCAGTAGTACCCGTTGGGGGACCCTCGCAGATACGCAGTATTTT

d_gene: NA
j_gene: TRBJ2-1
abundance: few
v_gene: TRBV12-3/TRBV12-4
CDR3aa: CASSFYYEQFF
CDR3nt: TGTGCCAGCAGTTTTTACTATGAGCAGTTCTTC

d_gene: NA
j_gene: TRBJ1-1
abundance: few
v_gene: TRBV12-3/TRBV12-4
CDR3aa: CASSFDGKNTEAFF
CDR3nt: TGTGCCAGCAGTTTCGACGGAAAGAACACTGAAGCTTTCTTT

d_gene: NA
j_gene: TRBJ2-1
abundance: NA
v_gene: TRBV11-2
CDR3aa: CASRRTGRGFLSSYNEQFF
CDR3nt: TGTGCCAGCAGACGGACAGGGAGGGGGTTCTTAAGCTCCTACAATGAGCAGTTCTTC

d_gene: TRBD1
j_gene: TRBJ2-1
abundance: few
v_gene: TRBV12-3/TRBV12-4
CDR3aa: CASSTLSWDRVLGEQFF
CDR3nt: TGTGCCAGCAGTACCCTTTCTTGGGACAGGGTCCTTGGTGAGCAGTTCTTC